A single TCR beta chain is shown here with its context. This record belongs to a study of blood T cell repertoires in COVID-19. The overall study: The analysed material was cDNA or gDNA that came from T cells, B-cell-depleted T cells, or PBMCs.

CDR3 length: 16 residues. With 5 bases removed from V and 3 bases from J, the gap between germline ends came to 19 bases. Germline CDR1 and CDR2: SNHLY and FYNNEI. TCRdb keeps only in-frame clones here, not all; method: immunoSEQ multiplex PCR. Here the sample spans fewer than 250,000 clones, around nine tenths being singletons. The TCR originated in a man in his 60s with COVID-19, enrolled during active disease. The sequencing input was peripheral blood. The V and J genes are TRBV2 and TRBJ1-1; weak D call: TRBD1 (5 bases). The CDR3 region is CASSIKFGGADTEAFF. CDR3 DNA: TGTGCCAGCAGTATTAAATTTGGAGGGGCGGACACTGAAGCTTTCTTT.